Each of the 23 T cell receptor beta chains below was sequenced from the same sample in a study of neoadjuvant anti-PD-1 for oral cavity cancer (dated by TCRdb to about 2021). Library construction relied on the immunoSEQ multiplex PCR assay. TCRdb's version of the immuneACCESS table is confined to in-frame rearrangements and falls short of the full clone set. An unresolved V gene accounts for under half of the shortfall where checked; the remainder is of unknown origin. The sample table lists more than 9,500 clones, 57% of them with a count of one. 12% of the sample is in the top ten clones. In light of the paper, this sample's time point label describes: before neoadjuvant nivolumab. Sequenced material: tumor tissue, taken before nivolumab (anti-PD-1) treatment. The receptors were sampled from a person aged 35-80 years with oral cavity squamous cell carcinoma.

V usage is TRBV2 and J usage is TRBJ2-3; 10 nucleotides line up with TRBD2. Trimming removed 6 bases from V and 4 bases from J; junction bases left unmatched: 4. CDR1 SNHLY and CDR2 FYNNEI come from the germline V gene. The CDR3 consists of 14 residues. CDR3: CASSTSGNSDTQYF. CDR3 nucleotides: TGTGCCAGCAGCACTAGCGGGAACTCAGATACGCAGTATTTT.

The V gene is TRBV7-3, the J gene TRBJ2-1, with a tentative D call TRBD1 (6 bases). The CDR3 runs to 14 residues. The V gene's germline CDR1 is SGHTA and CDR2 FQGTGA. The germline V and J ends were trimmed by 5 bases and 4 bases, with 12 bases remaining between them. CDR3 amino acids: CASSQGRGYNEQFF. The CDR3 DNA reads as TGTGCCAGCAGCCAAGGAAGGGGGTACAATGAGCAGTTCTTC.

This clone has only a few counts. The chain combines TRBV19 with TRBJ2-7; D possibly corresponds to TRBD1 (6 bases). CDR3 length equals 14 residues. Trimming removed 4 bases from V and 0 bases from J, with 10 bases in between. Germline CDR1 and CDR2: LNHDA and SQIVND (reference sequence). The CDR3 nucleotides are TGTGCCAGTAGTACAGGGGACGGCTCCTACGAGCAGTACTTC. As protein: CASSTGDGSYEQYF.

This clone appeared a few times. V is TRBV6-1 and J is TRBJ2-2; weak D call: TRBD2 (5 bases). The V gene lost 5 bases and the J gene lost 0 bases, with 10 bases spanning the gap. The length of the CDR3 is 15 residues. Per the germline V gene, CDR1 is MNHNS and CDR2 is SASEGT. CDR3 sequence (DNA): TGTGCCAGCAGTAATGTGGGAGCGAACACCGGGGAGCTGTTTTTT. As protein: CASSNVGANTGELFF.

The V call is TRBV5-6, the J call TRBJ1-5; 7 positions agree with TRBD1. Trimming cost V 0 bases and J 0 bases; bases outside gene matches: 0. The CDR3 totals 15 residues. Germline V gene sequence: CDR1 SGHDT, CDR2 YYEEEE. CDR3 DNA: TGTGCCAGCAGCTTGGGACAGGGTAGCAATCAGCCCCAGCATTTT. Its translation is CASSLGQGSNQPQHF.

There are a few counts of this clone. J is TRBJ1-1 and V is TRBV7-9; 8 nucleotides line up with TRBD1. With 1 base clipped from V and 7 bases from J, the junction kept 8 bases outside the gene matches. Per germline, CDR1 SEHNR and CDR2 FQNEAQ (reference sequence). This CDR3 region has 15 residues. CDR3 in DNA: TGTGCCAGCAGCTTAGACCCGGACAGGGCCCGTGAAGCTTTCTTT. It yields the protein CASSLDPDRAREAFF.

This clone was counted once. The chain carries TRBV7-9 and TRBJ2-3; no firm D call. This CDR3 region has 13 residues. The germline V and J ends were trimmed by 1 base and 2 bases, with 4 bases remaining between them. The germline V gene encodes CDR1 SEHNR and CDR2 FQNEAQ (reference sequence). The CDR3 sequence: CASSLGYTDTQYF. In nucleotides, the CDR3 is TGTGCCAGCAGCTTAGGCTACACAGATACGCAGTATTTT. Using reference TRBV7-9 and TRBJ2-3 for the parts outside the CDR3, the full variable domain is DTGVSQNPRHKITKRGQNVTFRCDPISEHNRLYWYRQTLGQGPEFLTYFQNEAQLEKSRLLSDRFSAERPKGSFSTLEIQRTEQGDSAMYLCASSLGYTDTQYFGPGTRLTVL.

The chain employs TRBV11-2 and TRBJ2-5; D remains ambiguous. The end of the DNA is better explained by TRBJ2-7, so the J call may be wrong. Germline CDR1 SGHAT, CDR2 FQNNGV. The CDR3 is 12 residues long. CDR3 nucleotides: TGTGCCAGCAGCCCACGGGTTTACGAGCAGTACTTC. Residues: CASSPRVYEQYF.

This chain uses TRBV11-2 with TRBJ2-3; no clear D. V was cut by 0 bases and J by 6 bases, with 10 bases left in between. Germline CDR1 reads SGHAT; CDR2 reads FQNNGV. The CDR3 sequence is 14 residues long. The CDR3 spells CASSLDRSLDTQYF. The CDR3, as DNA: TGTGCCAGCAGCTTAGACCGGAGTTTGGATACGCAGTATTTT.

This CDR3 is CASSSGRGYEQYF. The CDR3 bases are TGTGCCAGCAGCTCGGGACGTGGCTACGAGCAGTACTTC. The gene calls are TRBV11-1 and TRBJ2-7; D is perhaps TRBD1 or TRBD2 (5 bases each). The CDR3 spans 13 residues. From germline, CDR1 is SGHAT and CDR2 FQDESV (reference sequence). V was trimmed by 4 bases and J by 3 bases, leaving 10 bases between them.

This clone has a handful of counts. The chain carries TRBV2 and TRBJ2-2; D is unclear. The V and J ends lost 5 bases and 4 bases respectively, with 14 bases between them. This CDR3 is built from 15 residues. CDR1 is SNHLY and CDR2 is FYNNEI in the germline V gene. The CDR3 region has the DNA TGTGCCAGCAGTCCAAGCGAGCCTGGCACCGGGGAGCTGTTTTTT. Encoded protein: CASSPSEPGTGELFF. The entire variable domain, with the rest obtained from reference TRBV2 and TRBJ2-2, is as follows: EPEVTQTPSHQVTQMGQEVILRCVPISNHLYFYWYRQILGQKVEFLVSFYNNEISEKSEIFDDQFSVERPDGSNFTLKIRSTKLEDSAMYFCASSPSEPGTGELFFGEGSRLTVL.

V is TRBV25-1 and J is TRBJ2-3; 8 nucleotides align to TRBD2. The CDR3 is 16 amino acids. Germline values: CDR1 MGHDK, CDR2 SYGVNS. The V and J ends lost 4 bases and 0 bases, in that order; junction bases with no gene match: 6. Here the CDR3 DNA reads TGTGCCAGCAGTGTCGCTAGCGGGCAGAGCACAGATACGCAGTATTTT. Encoded protein: CASSVASGQSTDTQYF.

This clone was observed a handful of times. The chain uses TRBV6-5 and TRBJ2-2; D unclear. This CDR3 contains 13 residues. V was shortened by 0 bases and J by 10 bases, with 9 bases between the two germline ends. The germline gives CDR1 MNHEY, CDR2 SVGAGI. The CDR3 DNA is TGTGCCAGCAGTTACTCATCGGCAGTGGAGCTGTTTTTT. It is translated as CASSYSSAVELFF.

The sample holds one count of this clone. The J gene is TRBJ2-1, the V gene TRBV18; D is ambiguous. The CDR3 is 15 residues long. The germline V and J ends were trimmed by 6 bases and 3 bases, with 15 bases remaining between them. Per germline, CDR1 KGHSH and CDR2 LQKENI. DNA of the CDR3: TGTGCCAGCTCCAATACTTTGGGGATCTACAATGAGCAGTTCTTC. This encodes CASSNTLGIYNEQFF. The full variable domain, in which reference TRBV18 and TRBJ2-1 provide the parts outside the CDR3, is NAGVMQNPRHLVRRRGQEARLRCSPMKGHSHVYWYRQLPEEGLKFMVYLQKENIIDESGMPKERFSAEFPKEGPSILRIQQVVRGDSAAYFCASSNTLGIYNEQFFGPGTRLTVL.

This chain uses TRBV10-1 with TRBJ2-1; D is possibly TRBD2 (5 bases). This CDR3 contains 14 residues. CDR1 is WNHNN, CDR2 SYGVQD, per germline (reference sequence). Trimming stripped 3 bases from V and 5 bases from J, with 11 bases between. CDR3 protein: CASSDDGINNEQFF. CDR3 sequence (DNA): TGCGCCAGCAGTGACGACGGGATAAACAATGAGCAGTTCTTC.

This clone was found once. The chain carries TRBV30 and TRBJ1-4; possibly TRBD1 for D (5 bases). CDR3 length equals 14 residues. V lost 1 base and J 7 bases, leaving 13 bases between the germline ends. Looked up from germline, CDR1 is GTSNPN and CDR2 is SVGIG (reference sequence). The DNA for the CDR3 is TGTGCCTGGAGTGAGGGGCAGGGTGGTGAAAAACTGTTTTTT. Translated, it gives CAWSEGQGGEKLFF.

The chain links TRBV6-1 to TRBJ2-7; TRBD1 agrees at 7 bases. This CDR3 has 13 residues. The V and J ends lost 6 bases and 4 bases, in that order; junction bases with no gene match: 6. The germline V gene has CDR1 MNHNS and CDR2 SASEGT. CDR3 in amino acids: CASSKGQIYEQYF. CDR3 nucleotides: TGTGCCAGCAGCAAGGGACAGATTTACGAGCAGTACTTC.

The rearrangement uses TRBV7-9 and TRBJ1-1; D perhaps matches TRBD1 (6 bases). The CDR3 extends over 18 amino acids. Germline-derived CDR1 and CDR2 are SEHNR and FQNEAQ (reference sequence). V lost 2 bases to trimming and J lost 5 bases, with 24 bases between them. The chain's CDR3 is CASSLKGGGTGMRTEAFF. The DNA for the CDR3 is TGTGCCAGCAGCTTAAAAGGGGGAGGAACAGGGATGAGGACTGAAGCTTTCTTT.

This chain connects TRBV6-1 to TRBJ2-3, with no clear D. The CDR3 spans 13 residues. Trimming removed 5 bases from V and 4 bases from J, with 10 bases in between. Germline CDR1 and CDR2: MNHNS and SASEGT. The CDR3 region has the DNA TGTGCCAGCAGTCGCTCGTCTTCAGATACGCAGTATTTT. It is translated as CASSRSSSDTQYF.

J is TRBJ1-1 and V is TRBV5-5; maybe TRBD1 (6 bases). The CDR3 has 18 amino acids. Looked up from germline, CDR1 is SGHKS and CDR2 is YYEKEE (reference sequence). Trimming stripped 0 bases from V and 2 bases from J, with 20 bases between. DNA of the CDR3: TGTGCCAGCAGCTTGGGGCGGGGGGCAGGAGTGTTAAACACTGAAGCTTTCTTT. Amino acid sequence: CASSLGRGAGVLNTEAFF.

In its sample, this clone was seen once. The chain has TRBV13 and TRBJ2-7; D is uncertain. Germline V gene data show CDR1 as PRHDT and CDR2 as FYEKMQ (reference sequence). The CDR3 runs to 15 residues. V dropped 2 bases and J dropped 4 bases, with 15 bases sitting between them. The CDR3 DNA reads TGTGCCAGCAGCTTAACGGCCACCTCCCTATACGAGCAGTACTTC. Amino acid sequence: CASSLTATSLYEQYF.

Within the sample, this clone is medium-sized (0.01 to 0.1%). The rearrangement joins TRBV5-1 to TRBJ2-5; TRBD1 is a possible D gene (6 bases). Germline CDR1 and CDR2: SGHRS and YFSETQ. CDR3 size: 15 residues. V was clipped by 4 bases and J by 2 bases, with 15 bases between them. The CDR3 loop reads CASSLGHPMQETQYF. CDR3 nucleotides: TGCGCCAGCAGCCTGGGACACCCTATGCAAGAGACCCAGTACTTC.

The chain employs TRBV29-1 and TRBJ2-5, with D perhaps TRBD2 (5 bases). V lost 7 bases and J lost 1, with 13 bases in between. CDR3 length: 13 amino acids. Germline loops: CDR1 SQVTM, CDR2 ANQGSEA. CDR3 nucleotide sequence: TGCAGCGCCGGCGAGGGCCTCCAAGAGACCCAGTACTTC. It specifies CSAGEGLQETQYF.